This TCR beta chain was identified in a study of shared clonotypes between healthy human individuals. For this clone: Its target is unknown.

Study-wide points: Relative to memory subsets, naive subsets generally showed larger estimated richness. The generation probabilities recorded for non-shared clonotypes fell below those of clonotypes shared by all four donors.

In the original analysis: Junction-only immunoSEQ sequences carried no quality scores, so filtering differed. Clones were read by immunoSEQ multiplex PCR, and TCRdb kept only the in-frame ones, dropping some. That table supplies the V and J calls and clone size; D and trimming were determined from the DNA. The table has fewer than 1.6 million clones, 98% to 99% seen once. V lost 2 bases and J lost 1, with 9 bases in between. Germline CDR1 and CDR2: MDHEN and SYDVKM. CDR3 length: 14 amino acids. The chain employs TRBV28 and TRBJ2-7; D remains unclear. Sequencing was carried out using naive CD4+ T cells sorted from blood. Subset noted: CD45RA+ positively selected. The source is a man aged 25 to 40 in good health. In DNA, the CDR3 is TGTGCCAGCAGTTTAGCCCAGGTTTCCTACGAGCAGTACTTC. It is translated as CASSLAQVSYEQYF.